This TCR beta chain is from a study of blood T cell repertoires in COVID-19. Study details: Specimens from acute and convalescent COVID-19 originated in the United States, Italy and Spain.

Original handling: Amplification from reference gene primers served as the basis for estimated nucleated cell counts. Measured with immunoSEQ multiplex PCR; TCRdb has only the in-frame clones, and not every one. Clone size and V and J calls were adopted from that table, with D and trimming inferred from the DNA. Here the sample spans approximately 200,000 clones, approximately 91% being singletons. Germline V gene data show CDR1 as MNHEY and CDR2 as SVGAGI. The length of the CDR3 is 15 residues. V dropped 6 bases and J dropped 3; count of bases not matched to a gene: 8. The sequenced material came from peripheral blood. The sequence came from an older man with active or convalescent COVID-19. This rearrangement joins TRBV6-5 to TRBJ1-3; the match to TRBD1 covers 7 bases. The CDR3 DNA follows: TGTGCCAGCAGAGCCAACACAGGGGATGGAAACACCATATATTTT. Protein product: CASRANTGDGNTIYF.